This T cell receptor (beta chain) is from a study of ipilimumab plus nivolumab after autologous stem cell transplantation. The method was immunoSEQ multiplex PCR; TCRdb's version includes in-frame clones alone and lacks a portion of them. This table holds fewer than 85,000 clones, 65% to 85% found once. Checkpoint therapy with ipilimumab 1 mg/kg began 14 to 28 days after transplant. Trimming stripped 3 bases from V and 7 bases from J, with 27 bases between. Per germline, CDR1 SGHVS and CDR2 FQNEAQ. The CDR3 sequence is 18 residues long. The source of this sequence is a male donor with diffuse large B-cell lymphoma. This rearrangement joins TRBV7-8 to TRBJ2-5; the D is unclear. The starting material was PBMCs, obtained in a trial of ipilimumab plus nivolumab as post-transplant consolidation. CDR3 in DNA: TGTGCCAGCAGCTTCGGCTCACTAAGGCTACAAGGATTTCGGACCCAGTACTTC. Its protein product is CASSFGSLRLQGFRTQYF.